This TCR beta chain was recovered during a study of shared clonotypes between healthy human individuals. Overall study results and limits: Depth of sequencing was expected to influence donor clonotype sharing. Non-shared clonotypes had lower generation probabilities than clonotypes shared by all four sorted-subset donors.

Adults of Caucasian background living in Nashville, Tennessee made up all donors. This clone was detected once. Antigen unknown. Sequenced by immunoSEQ multiplex PCR; TCRdb stores in-frame clones only, minus some. The sample includes roughly 1,100,000 clones, around 76% of them seen just once. From germline, CDR1 is KGHSH and CDR2 LQKENI. Trimming at V came to 2 bases and at J to 0 bases, leaving 10 bases not matched to a gene. The CDR3 consists of 18 residues. The chain combines TRBV18 with TRBJ1-3, with TRBD1 matching over 7 bases. The origin of this receptor is a man younger than 35 in good health. The sample was memory CD4+ T cells sorted from blood. Subset in this sample: CD45RA-negative fraction. The CDR3 loop reads CASSPTRAGGVSGNTIYF. The CDR3 DNA reads TGTGCCAGCTCACCAACTAGGGCAGGGGGAGTCTCTGGAAACACCATATATTTT.